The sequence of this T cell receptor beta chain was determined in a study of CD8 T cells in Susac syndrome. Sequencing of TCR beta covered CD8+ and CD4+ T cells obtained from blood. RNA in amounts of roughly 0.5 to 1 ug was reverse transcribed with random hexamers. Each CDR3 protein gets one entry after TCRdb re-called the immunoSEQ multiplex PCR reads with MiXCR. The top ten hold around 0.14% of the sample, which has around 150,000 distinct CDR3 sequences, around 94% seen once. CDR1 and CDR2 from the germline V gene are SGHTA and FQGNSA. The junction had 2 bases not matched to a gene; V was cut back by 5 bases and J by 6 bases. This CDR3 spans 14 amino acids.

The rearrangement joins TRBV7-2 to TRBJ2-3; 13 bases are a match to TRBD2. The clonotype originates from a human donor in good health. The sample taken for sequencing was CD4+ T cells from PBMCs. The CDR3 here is CASSPGLAGDTQYF. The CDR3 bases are TGTGCCAGCAGCCCGGGACTAGCGGGGGATACGCAGTATTTT.